This T cell receptor (beta chain) was documented in a study of blood T cell repertoires in COVID-19. Deletions cut 2 bases from V and 1 base from J, with 14 bases between. The CDR3 is made up of 16 amino acids. The germline V gene encodes CDR1 MNHEY and CDR2 SMNVEV (reference sequence). This table comes from immunoSEQ multiplex PCR, and its TCRdb copy is limited to in-frame clones, with some not included. This table has about 110,000 clones, approximately 85% appearing once. This clonotype was sampled from a woman aged 60-75 years with acute or convalescent COVID-19. Input material: peripheral blood. This chain connects TRBV27 to TRBJ1-1, with a possible D match to TRBD1 (5 bases). CDR3 in DNA: TGTGCCAGCAGTTTACGGGTAGGGGCTGGGAACACTGAAGCTTTCTTT. It is translated as CASSLRVGAGNTEAFF.